This TCR beta chain was recorded in a study of OX40 agonist ivuxolimab in advanced cancers. Whole-study context: Clinicians treated patients with ivuxolimab, an agonistic anti-OX40 (CD134) antibody. The dose-escalation cohort was over 65% male, with a mean age of around 60 years, ranging roughly 20 to 80. The study enrolled dose-escalation patients with hepatocellular carcinoma, melanoma, renal cell or head and neck cancer.

Only in-frame clones appear in the TCRdb table, and some are missing; sequencing was by immunoSEQ multiplex PCR. The sample yields tens of thousands of clones, around 90% seen once. CDR1 and CDR2 (germline): SGHDT, YYEEEE. The length of the CDR3 is 14 residues. Germline trimming cut 5 bases from V and 2 bases from J; bases unmatched to any gene: 4. The sequencing used CD4+ or CD8+ T cells sorted from blood, collected in a trial of the OX40 agonist ivuxolimab. The chain links TRBV5-6 to TRBJ2-7; TRBD1 aligns across 10 bases. The clonotype comes from an adult with an advanced solid tumor such as melanoma, head and neck, liver or kidney cancer. The CDR3 is CASSPGTGAYEQYF. The CDR3 DNA reads TGTGCCAGCAGTCCCGGGACAGGGGCCTACGAGCAGTACTTC.